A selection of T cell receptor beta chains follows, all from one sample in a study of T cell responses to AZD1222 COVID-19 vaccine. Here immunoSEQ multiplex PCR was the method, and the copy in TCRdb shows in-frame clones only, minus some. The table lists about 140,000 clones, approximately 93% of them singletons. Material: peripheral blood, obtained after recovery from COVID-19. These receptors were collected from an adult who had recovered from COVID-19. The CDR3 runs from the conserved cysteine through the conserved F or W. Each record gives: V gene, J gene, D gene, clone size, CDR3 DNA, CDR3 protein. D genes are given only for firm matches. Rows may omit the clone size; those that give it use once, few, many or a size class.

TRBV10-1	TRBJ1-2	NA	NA	TGCGCCAACCCTAGGGGGGCGAGGACATTCAACTATGGCTACACCTTC	CANPRGARTFNYGYTF
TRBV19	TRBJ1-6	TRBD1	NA	TGTGCCAGTAGCCCTGAGTTGGGGACAGGGGCTTCACCCCTCCACTTT	CASSPELGTGASPLHF
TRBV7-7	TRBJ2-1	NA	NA	TGTGCTAGCAGCTTTCGGTTGGGGTGGGAGCAGTTCTTC	CASSFRLGWEQFF
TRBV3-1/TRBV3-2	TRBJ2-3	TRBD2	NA	TGTGCCAGCAGCCGACGTCGGGCTAGCGGCTCAGATACGCAGTATTTT	CASSRRRASGSDTQYF
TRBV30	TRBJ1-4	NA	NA	TGTGCCTGGAGTGTACGGGCGGGCGTAAATGAAAAACTGTTTTTT	CAWSVRAGVNEKLFF
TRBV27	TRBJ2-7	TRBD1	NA	TGTGCCACCCAGACAGGGACGTCCTACGAGCAGTACTTC	CATQTGTSYEQYF
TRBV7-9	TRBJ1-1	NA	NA	TGTGCCAGCAGCTCCGACGGGGTACGAGATGCTGAAGCTTTCTTT	CASSSDGVRDAEAFF
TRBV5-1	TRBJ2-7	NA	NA	TGCGCCAGCAGCTTGAATTTGCAAGAGCAGTACTTC	CASSLNLQEQYF
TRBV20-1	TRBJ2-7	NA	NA	TGCAGTGCTAAGGAACAGGGTCGGCAGTACTTC	CSAKEQGRQYF
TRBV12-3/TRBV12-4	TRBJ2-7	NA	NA	TGTGCCAGCAGTTTCGGGCAGTCCTACGAGCAGTACTTC	CASSFGQSYEQYF
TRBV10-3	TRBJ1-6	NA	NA	TGTGCCATCAGTGTCGGGGGAGGCAATAATTCACCCCTCCACTTT	CAISVGGGNNSPLHF
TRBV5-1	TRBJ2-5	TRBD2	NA	TGCGCCAGCAGCTTGGATGGGACTAGCGCGGAGACCCAGTACTTC	CASSLDGTSAETQYF
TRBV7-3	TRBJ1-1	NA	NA	TGTGCCAGCAGCCCGAGACGAATCCGGAACACTGAAGCTTTCTTT	CASSPRRIRNTEAFF
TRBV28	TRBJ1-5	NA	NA	TGTGCCAGCAGTTGGGCTATCGGAACAGATAGCAATCAGCCCCAGCATTTT	CASSWAIGTDSNQPQHF
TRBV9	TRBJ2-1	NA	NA	TGTGCCAGCAGCGTAGGTGGGGTTCGGAATGAGCAGTTCTTC	CASSVGGVRNEQFF
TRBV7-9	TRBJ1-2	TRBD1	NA	TGTGCCAGCAGCCACGTCACAGGGGAGGGCTACACCTTC	CASSHVTGEGYTF
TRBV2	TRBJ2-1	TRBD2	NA	TGTGCCAGCGGATTAGCGGGAGTCTACAATGAGCAGTTCTTC	CASGLAGVYNEQFF
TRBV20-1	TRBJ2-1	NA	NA	TGCAGTGCTAGTATAATCTACAATGAGCAGTTCTTC	CSASIIYNEQFF
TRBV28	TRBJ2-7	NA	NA	TGTGCCAGCAGAAACGGACTTGCTGGGGGAGAGCAGTACTTC	CASRNGLAGGEQYF
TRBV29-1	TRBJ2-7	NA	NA	TGCAGCGTTATCCCCAGGAATTACGAGCAGTACTTC	CSVIPRNYEQYF
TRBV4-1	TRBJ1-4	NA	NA	TGCGCCAGCAGCCTTCCAGGGAATGGAGGAGAAAAACTGTTTTTT	CASSLPGNGGEKLFF
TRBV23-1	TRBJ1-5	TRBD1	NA	TGCGCCAGCACGCACAGGGGCTTTAATCAGCCCCAGCATTTT	CASTHRGFNQPQHF
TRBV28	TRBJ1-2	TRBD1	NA	TGTGCCAGCACCACGACAGGGCTTAACTCCGGCTACACCTTC	CASTTTGLNSGYTF
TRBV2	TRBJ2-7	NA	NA	TGTGCCAGCAGTGAGCAACAGGCCTCCTACGAGCAGTACTTC	CASSEQQASYEQYF
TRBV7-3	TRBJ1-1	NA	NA	TGTGCCAGCAGCCCCAGCGGGAACACTGAAGCTTTCTTT	CASSPSGNTEAFF
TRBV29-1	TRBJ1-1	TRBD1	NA	TGCAGCGCTCAGTCGGAGACAGGGGGTCAAAGAGGAGAAGCTTTCTTT	CSAQSETGGQRGEAFF
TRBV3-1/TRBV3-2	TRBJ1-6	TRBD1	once	TGTGCCAGCAGCCAGACCCATCCTCTGGCGGGACAGAGCTCCTATAATTCACCCCTCCACTTT	CASSQTHPLAGQSSYNSPLHF
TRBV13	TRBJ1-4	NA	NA	TGTGCCAGCAGCTTAACTCGGAGGAAGGAACTGTTTTTT	CASSLTRRKELFF